Sequencing of this T cell receptor beta chain was carried out in a study of T cell responses to AZD1222 COVID-19 vaccine (dated by TCRdb to about 2021). About the study as a whole: A total of roughly 240 trial participants underwent TCR sequencing, of whom 200 to 220 received two doses of AZD1222 and around 26 received two doses of the MenACWY control vaccine. Enrollment into the trials was organized by age into subgroups of 18-55, 56-69 and 70-plus years, and those subgroups contained roughly 150, 30 and 60 TCR-sequenced participants, respectively.

The CDR3 holds 14 amino acids from the cysteine to the phenylalanine. The sequence is cut down to CDR3 DNA, 42 bases in frame from base 1. Reading the germline V gene gives CDR1 MNHEY and CDR2 SVGAGI. V is pared back by 0 bases and J by 5 bases, with 8 bases lying between the germline termini. Turning to this clone: The target of this receptor is not known. Per-nucleotide qualities are absent, and no much larger clonotype sits a single base away.

Overall study outcomes, separate from this receptor: Reportedly, almost half of the unique spike-specific TCRs recognized epitopes lying outside the regions that are mutated in the B.1.351 and B.1.1.7 variants. Because no samples from the day 14 peak response were available, repertoires could be characterized only after the peak T cell response. After two AZD1222 doses, spike-specific TCR breadth and depth were significantly higher than at day 0 and than in MenACWY recipients. Most participants were white British and females outnumbered males, and the authors suggested that clonal diversity may have been underestimated. The 56-69-year group was small, and its depth increase did not reach significance, likely because of low power. CD4 TCRs associated with the vaccine covered the entire spike protein, and the dominant responses were in regions 160-218 and 743-854. Conclusions about previously exposed vaccinees are limited because only a handful of AZD1222 recipients were SARS-CoV-2 seropositive at baseline.

The CDR3 regions of human TCRbeta chains were analyzed by immunosequencing. In the source study's methods: TCRs in the repertoires were compared against a reference library of SARS-CoV-2-specific TCRs that had been generated with the MIRA antigen-specificity platform. Breadth was defined as the fraction of unique TCRs that were SARS-CoV-2-associated. Depth was defined as the fraction of total T cells that were SARS-CoV-2-associated. Each spike-specific TCR was assigned to its reactive spike region and to a CD4 or CD8 class using the MIRA data. Log10-transformed breadth and depth values were compared by one-way ANOVA with Sidak's multiple comparisons tests. TCRdb took over this immuneACCESS table, retaining in-frame rearrangements with V and J assigned. Such tables are incomplete; in checked studies, under half of the missing clones stem from an unresolved V gene, and the remainder is unexplained. D and trimming come from the DNA, and the V and J calls and clone size come from that table. Here the sample has approximately 150,000 clones; roughly nine tenths occur a single time. About a tenth of the sample comes from the top ten.

This specimen's time point label, per the study, means: about 28 days (+/-7) after the second vaccine dose. AZD1222 recipients given second doses at about 4 weeks or at about 12 weeks were pooled, since spike-specific TCR depth and breadth were not found to differ between the two schedules. The vaccinee samples were drawn from two UK trials, COV001 and COV002, one of which was a single-blind randomized controlled phase 2/3 trial testing AZD1222 (ChAdOx1 nCoV-19) in healthy adults. Trial participant PBMC samples were collected at day 0 and day 28 after the second dose for TCRbeta chain sequencing. The sequence is built from TRBV6-5 and TRBJ2-4, with the D call tentatively TRBD1 or TRBD2, each fitting 5 bases. The sample here was peripheral blood, taken 28 days after the second AZD1222 dose. The sequence was collected from an adult who received the AZD1222 COVID-19 vaccine. In nucleotides, the sequence is TGTGCCAGCAGTTACTCGACGGGGCAAAACATTCAGTACTTC. It is translated as CASSYSTGQNIQYF.